This T cell receptor (beta chain) was recovered during a study of T-cell memory formation after mild COVID-19. General observations from the study: Later expanders leaned CD4+, whereas day 15 to 85 contracting clones were balanced CD4/CD8. Second-wave clones that peaked on day 37 lacked confirmed SARS-CoV-2 specificity.

TCRdb itself ran the 5' RACE reads through MiXCR, one entry per CDR3 protein. The table has about 320,000 distinct CDR3 sequences, roughly 13% seen once. V lost 1 base, J lost 2 bases, and 9 bases lay in between. The CDR3 runs 14 residues. About this clonotype: The antigen is undetermined.

Sequencing was carried out using PBMCs or a T cell subset sorted from them (not recorded which). The rearrangement joins TRBV6-7 to TRBJ2-7; weak D call: TRBD1 (6 bases). TRBV6-7 belongs to the ORF category, with a function that is uncertain. This TCR was recovered from a young man who had mild COVID-19 (a few samples of this study predate the infection). Cell type and time point are not known. CDR3: CASSYWQGTYEQYF. Written as DNA, the CDR3 is TGTGCCAGCAGTTACTGGCAGGGGACCTACGAGCAGTACTTC.